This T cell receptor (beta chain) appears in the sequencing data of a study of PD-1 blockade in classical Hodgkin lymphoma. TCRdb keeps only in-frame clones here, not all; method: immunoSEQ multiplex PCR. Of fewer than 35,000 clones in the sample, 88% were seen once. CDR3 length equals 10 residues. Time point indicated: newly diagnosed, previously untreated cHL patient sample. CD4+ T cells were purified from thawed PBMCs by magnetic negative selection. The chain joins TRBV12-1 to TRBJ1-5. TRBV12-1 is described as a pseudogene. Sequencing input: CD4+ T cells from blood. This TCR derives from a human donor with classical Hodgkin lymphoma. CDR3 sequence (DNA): TGTGCCAGCCGGATGGCGTCCCAGCATTTT. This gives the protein CASRMASQHF.